Presented here are 11 T cell receptor beta chains from one specimen sequenced in a study of cytomegalovirus exposure and HLA in healthy donors. Use of 60 Vbeta and 13 Jbeta primers characterized the PCR. Generated by immunoSEQ multiplex PCR, the TCRdb table keeps only in-frame clones and is missing some. The table shows 150,000 to 200,000 clones, with about two thirds occurring only once. Sequencing was done on a sample of PBMCs. The receptors come from a woman in her 30s in good health and CMV-seronegative.

CDR3 residues: CASSPNHSGLTYEQYF. The CDR3 DNA reads TGTGCCAGCAGCCCGAACCATAGCGGGCTTACCTACGAGCAGTACTTC. V is TRBV7-8 and J is TRBJ2-7, with 7 bases identical to TRBD2. The CDR3 totals 16 residues. Germline V CDR1 and CDR2: SGHVS, FQNEAQ. The trim removed 5 bases at V and 2 bases at J, leaving 12 bases unmatched.

This chain links TRBV19 with TRBJ1-5, with D maybe TRBD1 (5 bases). Deletions cut 7 bases from V and 7 bases from J, with 20 bases between. This CDR3 contains 15 residues. The germline gives CDR1 LNHDA, CDR2 SQIVND (reference sequence). CDR3 sequence: CASTPEEGSWQPQHF. In DNA form, the CDR3 reads TGTGCCAGTACCCCCGAGGAGGGGAGCTGGCAGCCCCAGCATTTT.

V and J are TRBV5-8 and TRBJ1-6; D is perhaps TRBD1 (5 bases). Germline CDR1 and CDR2: SGHTS and YDEGEE. V gave up 3 bases and J gave up 6 bases, with 7 bases separating them. The CDR3 is 13 amino acids. CDR3 sequence: CASSYRSNSPLHF. The CDR3, as DNA: TGTGCCAGCAGCTACAGGAGTAATTCACCCCTCCACTTT.

The gene calls are TRBV4-1 and TRBJ2-3, with D possibly TRBD2 on 6 matching bases. Germline V gene lookup returns CDR1 MGHRA and CDR2 YSYEKL. The V gene lost 1 base and the J gene lost 2 bases, with 10 bases spanning the gap. This CDR3 contains 15 residues. As DNA, the CDR3 is TGCGCCAGCAGCCAAGTAGCGGAGCCCACAGATACGCAGTATTTT. As protein: CASSQVAEPTDTQYF.

The rearrangement links TRBV4-1 to TRBJ1-2; the match to TRBD1 covers 10 bases. CDR1 is MGHRA and CDR2 is YSYEKL in the germline V gene. The J segment lost 7 bases and the V segment lost 4 bases, leaving 9 bases of the junction unmatched. CDR3 size: 15 residues. The CDR3 sequence: CASSPSGTGVFGYTF. CDR3 in DNA: TGCGCCAGCAGCCCTTCCGGGACAGGGGTATTTGGCTACACCTTC.

This clone appeared a few times. This chain joins TRBV30 and TRBJ1-5, with 7 bases aligning to TRBD1. Per germline, CDR1 GTSNPN and CDR2 SVGIG (reference sequence). V gave up 4 bases and J gave up 7 bases; unmatched junction bases: 10. CDR3 length: 14 amino acids. The DNA for the CDR3 is TGTGCCTGGACCCCAGGACAGGAAGGGCAGCCCCAGCATTTT. Amino acid sequence: CAWTPGQEGQPQHF.

The J gene is TRBJ1-1, the V gene TRBV2, with D uncertain. V was trimmed by 1 base and J by 7 bases, leaving 10 bases between them. Germline V CDR1 and CDR2: SNHLY, FYNNEI. The CDR3 has 13 amino acids. The DNA for the CDR3 is TGTGCCAGCAGTGAAGGTAGAGGAATTGAAGCTTTCTTT. It encodes CASSEGRGIEAFF.

A single count supports this clone. V usage is TRBV19 and J usage is TRBJ2-2; D perhaps matches TRBD2 (6 bases). Per germline, CDR1 LNHDA and CDR2 SQIVND (reference sequence). Trimming took 7 bases from V and 2 from J, leaving 14 bases between them. The CDR3 has 15 amino acids. CDR3 residues: CASTPVGGNTGELFF. CDR3 nucleotide sequence: TGTGCCAGTACCCCGGTGGGAGGAAACACCGGGGAGCTGTTTTTT.

The rearrangement uses TRBV4-3 and TRBJ2-4, with a possible D match to TRBD2 (6 bases). V was shortened by 0 bases and J by 0 bases, with 24 bases between the two germline ends. Germline CDR1 reads LGHNA; CDR2 reads YSLEER. The CDR3 sequence is 21 residues long. The CDR3 here is CASSQDLGLDLVYEAKNIQYF. In nucleotides, the CDR3 is TGCGCCAGCAGCCAAGATCTGGGACTCGACCTGGTCTATGAAGCCAAAAACATTCAGTACTTC.

The chain is built from TRBV19 and TRBJ2-7, with D perhaps matching TRBD1 (6 bases). Germline V gene data show CDR1 as LNHDA and CDR2 as SQIVND (reference sequence). Trimming pared 9 bases from V and 5 bases from J, leaving 17 bases between. The CDR3 has 13 amino acids. CDR3 sequence reads: CASSPRDTNEQYF. As DNA, the CDR3 is TGTGCCAGCTCCCCCCGGGACACCAACGAGCAGTACTTC.

This clone was detected only a few times. The chain is built from TRBV6-5 and TRBJ2-7; 7 bases fit TRBD2. Trimming at V came to 6 bases and at J to 6 bases, leaving 14 bases not matched to a gene. The CDR3 length is 15 residues. Per germline, CDR1 MNHEY and CDR2 SVGAGI. CDR3 amino acids: CASSRHWGGIREQYF. The DNA of the CDR3 is TGTGCCAGCAGCCGACACTGGGGGGGGATACGCGAGCAGTACTTC.